These 25 T cell receptor beta chains were all obtained from the same sample, sequenced in a study of beta chain features in type 1 diabetes. cDNA synthesis used the whole RNA isolate, giving expressed TCRB sequences. Generated by immunoSEQ multiplex PCR, the TCRdb table keeps only in-frame clones and is missing some. Counted here are about 140,000 clones, about 9.7% occurring once; the ten biggest clones make up about 0.6%. Material for sequencing was central memory CD4+ T cells from blood. These receptors were collected from a woman in her thirties or forties in good health.

This clone appeared a few times. The chain couples TRBV28 to TRBJ2-3, with TRBD1 matching 7 bases. After removal of 3 bases from V and 2 bases from J, the junction contained 8 bases not matched to a gene. This CDR3 spans 16 amino acids. Germline lookup yields CDR1 MDHEN and CDR2 SYDVKM. CDR3 sequence reads: CASSLTGTAYTDTQYF. The DNA for the CDR3 is TGTGCCAGCAGTTTGACCGGGACAGCGTACACAGATACGCAGTATTTT.

In this sample, this clone turned up a few times. V and J are TRBV27 and TRBJ1-6; D is possibly TRBD1 (5 bases). V was cut by 5 bases and J by 6 bases, with 14 bases left in between. The CDR3 contains 15 residues. The germline V gene has CDR1 MNHEY and CDR2 SMNVEV (reference sequence). CDR3 loop: CASSLLYQGNSPLHF. The CDR3 DNA follows: TGTGCCAGCAGTCTGCTTTACCAGGGTAATTCACCCCTCCACTTT.

V gene TRBV5-5 combines with J gene TRBJ2-7; tentatively, D is TRBD1 (6 bases). The V end was cut by 5 bases, the J end by 3 bases, with 15 bases between. CDR3 length: 14 residues. CDR1 and CDR2 (germline): SGHKS, YYEKEE (reference sequence). CDR3 in DNA: TGTGCCAGCAGAGCCCCAGGGGCGAGCTACGAGCAGTACTTC. This gives the protein CASRAPGASYEQYF.

This chain links TRBV14 with TRBJ1-1, with 7 bases fitting TRBD1. The V and J ends lost 5 bases and 5 bases, in that order; junction bases with no gene match: 11. Germline CDR1 SGHDN, CDR2 FVKESK. CDR3 length equals 15 residues. CDR3 loop: CASSVRQGGGTEAFF. The CDR3 DNA sequence: TGTGCCAGCAGCGTCCGACAGGGTGGGGGAACTGAAGCTTTCTTT.

This clone was counted a few times. This rearrangement joins TRBV10-3 to TRBJ1-1; D gene ambiguous. V gave up 6 bases and J gave up 0 bases, with 8 bases separating them. Germline assignment: CDR1 ENHRY and CDR2 SYGVKD. This CDR3 comprises 13 residues. CDR3 sequence: CAIRGVVNTEAFF. The CDR3 DNA is TGTGCCATCAGGGGAGTGGTGAACACTGAAGCTTTCTTT.

The chain couples TRBV10-1 to TRBJ1-2; maybe TRBD1 (6 bases). This CDR3 has 13 residues. Germline CDR1 WNHNN, CDR2 SYGVQD (reference sequence). Trimming shortened V by 5 bases and J by 3 bases, and 10 bases separated the two germline ends. The CDR3 coding sequence is TGCGCCAGCAGTCCGAGGACAGACTATGGCTACACCTTC. Translated: CASSPRTDYGYTF.

The chain uses TRBV18 and TRBJ1-5; 10 bases align to TRBD1. After removal of 3 bases from V and 2 bases from J, the junction contained 4 bases not matched to a gene. The CDR3 sequence is 16 residues long. The V gene's germline CDR1 is KGHSH and CDR2 LQKENI. CDR3 sequence reads: CASSPGTGDGNQPQHF. The CDR3 DNA sequence: TGTGCCAGCTCACCGGGGACAGGGGATGGCAATCAGCCCCAGCATTTT.

This clone has only a few counts. This chain uses TRBV19 with TRBJ2-3; TRBD1 is a possible D gene (6 bases). CDR1 is LNHDA, CDR2 SQIVND, per germline (reference sequence). The CDR3 is 14 residues long. The ends were cut back, 10 bases at V and 1 base at J, with 15 bases in the middle. Here the CDR3 DNA reads TGTGCCACCTCGACAGGTCCCGGCACAGATACGCAGTATTTT. Its protein is CATSTGPGTDTQYF.

This chain connects TRBV2 to TRBJ2-7, with 8 bases fitting TRBD2. The ends lost 7 bases at V and 2 bases at J; junction bases unmatched: 4. Germline V gene data show CDR1 as SNHLY and CDR2 as FYNNEI. The CDR3 contains 13 residues. CDR3 DNA: TGTGCCAGCATGGAGCGGGAGACCTACGAGCAGTACTTC. Translated: CASMERETYEQYF.

This clone was counted a few times. The V gene is TRBV11-3, the J gene TRBJ2-1; 9 bases match TRBD2. The V gene's germline CDR1 is SGHNT and CDR2 YENEEA. The trim removed 1 base at V and 4 bases at J, leaving 2 bases unmatched. CDR3 size: 15 residues. Written as DNA, the CDR3 is TGTGCCAGCAGCTTAGGCGGGGGGGCTTACAATGAGCAGTTCTTC. This sequence encodes CASSLGGGAYNEQFF.

The CDR3 nucleotides are TGTGCCAGCGGCTGGACTAGCGGGGGCCCTAGCTCCTACGAGCAGTACTTC. Translating gives CASGWTSGGPSSYEQYF. The chain uses TRBV27 and TRBJ2-7; 13 bases agree with TRBD2. The ends lost 8 bases at V and 0 bases at J; junction bases unmatched: 10. CDR1 and CDR2 from the germline V gene are MNHEY and SMNVEV (reference sequence). The CDR3 extends over 17 amino acids.

The genes are TRBV11-2 and TRBJ2-3; D possibly corresponds to TRBD1 (5 bases). The CDR3 contains 16 residues. Germline CDR1 SGHAT, CDR2 FQNNGV. Trimming left V 3 bases short and J 1 base short, with 14 bases between. The chain's CDR3 is CASSLAAGRGTDTQYF. The CDR3, as DNA: TGTGCCAGCAGCTTGGCCGCTGGCAGGGGCACAGATACGCAGTATTTT. Combining the CDR3 with reference TRBV11-2 and TRBJ2-3 gives the whole variable domain EAGVAQSPRYKIIEKRQSVAFWCNPISGHATLYWYQQILGQGPKLLIQFQNNGVVDDSQLPKDRFSAERLKGVDSTLKIQPAKLEDSAVYLCASSLAAGRGTDTQYFGPGTRLTVL.

The chain recombines TRBV18 with TRBJ1-1; no definite D call. The CDR3 covers 13 residues. Germline V gene data show CDR1 as KGHSH and CDR2 as LQKENI. V was cut by 2 bases and J by 7 bases, with 11 bases left in between. The CDR3 nucleotides read TGTGCCAGCTCACCAGGCGGATCACTTGAAGCTTTCTTT. Its protein product is CASSPGGSLEAFF.

V and J are TRBV28 and TRBJ1-2; 7 nucleotides line up with TRBD1. CDR3 length equals 16 residues. Germline loops: CDR1 MDHEN, CDR2 SYDVKM. Trimming cost V 4 bases and J 6 bases; bases outside gene matches: 14. CDR3: CASSSLGDSQGDGYTF. As DNA, the CDR3 is TGTGCCAGCAGTTCGCTAGGGGACAGTCAAGGGGATGGCTACACCTTC.

The rearrangement joins TRBV11-2 to TRBJ2-7; 9 bases fit TRBD1. The CDR3 contains 14 residues. Germline-derived CDR1 and CDR2 are SGHAT and FQNNGV. With 5 bases clipped from V and 6 bases from J, the junction kept 8 bases outside the gene matches. CDR3 nucleotide sequence: TGTGCCAGCAGCCGGGGACAGGGAGTACGCGAGCAGTACTTC. Protein: CASSRGQGVREQYF.

Remarks on this clone: Different DNA sequences within this sample yield the same CDR3. This chain joins TRBV29-1 and TRBJ2-3, with 8 nucleotides matching TRBD2. The CDR3 contains 12 residues. Germline V CDR1 and CDR2: SQVTM, ANQGSEA. J gave up 3 bases and V 5 bases, and 1 base lay outside the gene matches. CDR3 nucleotide sequence: TGCAGCGTTAGCGGGGGAACAGATACGCAGTATTTT. It specifies CSVSGGTDTQYF.

This clone was found a few times. DNA of the CDR3: TGTGCCAGCAGCCCGGGTCAACGAAACACCATATATTTT. This translates into CASSPGQRNTIYF. The chain joins TRBV11-2 to TRBJ1-3; the D is unclear. Deletions cut 5 bases from V and 5 bases from J, with 10 bases between. CDR1 SGHAT and CDR2 FQNNGV come from the germline V gene. This CDR3 spans 13 amino acids.

The V and J genes are TRBV6-5 and TRBJ1-1, with D possibly TRBD1 on 5 matching bases. Germline V CDR1 and CDR2: MNHEY, SVGAGI. CDR3 length: 12 amino acids. The V end lost 7 bases, the J end lost 4 bases, and 10 bases lay between the germline ends. The DNA for the CDR3 is TGTGCCAGCAAAGGGGCCGCCACTGAAGCTTTCTTT. This sequence encodes CASKGAATEAFF.

This clone was counted many times. V is TRBV2 and J is TRBJ1-3; possible D gene TRBD1, 6 bases. The V end lost 8 bases, the J end lost 2 bases, and 13 bases lay between the germline ends. The CDR3 consists of 14 residues. Germline CDR1 is SNHLY and CDR2 is FYNNEI. This CDR3 is CASDPGATGNTIYF. CDR3 coding DNA: TGTGCCAGCGATCCAGGGGCTACTGGAAACACCATATATTTT.

The J gene is TRBJ1-6, the V gene TRBV9; 7 nucleotides line up with TRBD1. The length of the CDR3 is 15 residues. From germline, CDR1 is SGDLS and CDR2 YYNGEE. V lost 3 bases and J lost 6; bases outside the gene matches: 6. The CDR3 nucleotides are TGTGCCAGCAGCGAGACAGGGCGGGCTAATTCACCCCTCCACTTT. Protein sequence: CASSETGRANSPLHF.

The chain has TRBV5-8 and TRBJ1-2; TRBD1 might be the D (5 bases). The CDR3 is 13 amino acids. With 2 bases removed from V and 5 bases from J, the gap between germline ends came to 10 bases. CDR1 SGHTS and CDR2 YDEGEE come from the germline V gene. This CDR3 reads CASSFSTAYGYTF. The CDR3 DNA follows: TGTGCCAGCAGCTTCTCGACAGCTTATGGCTACACCTTC.

This clone has just a few counts. This chain uses TRBV6-5 with TRBJ2-7; maybe TRBD1 (6 bases). Germline V lookup: CDR1 MNHEY, CDR2 SVGAGI. Trimming cost V 2 bases and J 6 bases, with 11 bases left between them. This CDR3 comprises 13 residues. CDR3 DNA: TGTGCCAGCAGTTACGGGACAATGCTCGAGCAGTACTTC. It is translated as CASSYGTMLEQYF.

The chain uses TRBV7-2 and TRBJ2-2; possible D gene TRBD2, 5 bases. V gave up 0 bases and J gave up 4 bases, with 12 bases separating them. The CDR3 consists of 16 residues. CDR1 is SGHTA and CDR2 is FQGNSA in the germline V gene. As DNA, the CDR3 is TGTGCCAGCAGCTTAGCGTCAGGACTTCGCACCGGGGAGCTGTTTTTT. It is translated as CASSLASGLRTGELFF. Using reference TRBV7-2 and TRBJ2-2 for the parts outside the CDR3, the full variable domain is GAGVSQSPSNKVTEKGKDVELRCDPISGHTALYWYRQSLGQGLEFLIYFQGNSAPDKSGLPSDRFSAERTGGSVSTLTIQRTQQEDSAVYLCASSLASGLRTGELFFGEGSRLTVL.

The rearrangement uses TRBV6-5 and TRBJ2-2; D is unclear. The V gene lost 5 bases and the J gene lost 7 bases, with 11 bases spanning the gap. The CDR3 is 13 amino acids. CDR1 is MNHEY, CDR2 SVGAGI, per germline. DNA of the CDR3: TGTGCCAGCAGTGTTTCGGGTCTCGGGGAGCTGTTTTTT. Amino acids: CASSVSGLGELFF.

The chain has TRBV9 and TRBJ2-7, with 10 bases fitting TRBD2. Germline loops: CDR1 SGDLS, CDR2 YYNGEE. The CDR3 runs 14 residues. J lost 4 bases, V lost 2 bases, and 3 bases had no gene match. CDR3 sequence reads: CASSVGLAAYEQYF. CDR3 coding DNA: TGTGCCAGCAGCGTCGGACTAGCGGCTTACGAGCAGTACTTC. The whole variable domain, filled in from reference TRBV9 and TRBJ2-7, reads DSGVTQTPKHLITATGQRVTLRCSPRSGDLSVYWYQQSLDQGLQFLIQYYNGEERAKGNILERFSAQQFPDLHSELNLSSLELGDSALYFCASSVGLAAYEQYFGPGTRLTVT.